A selection of T cell receptor beta chains follows, all from one sample in a study of blood T cell repertoires in COVID-19. The data were produced by immunoSEQ multiplex PCR, yet TCRdb's version contains in-frame clones alone and is incomplete. The repertoire holds roughly 120,000 clones, with around 88% as singletons. Sequences were obtained from peripheral blood. Receptors were obtained from a woman aged 50 to 65 with active or convalescent COVID-19. CDR3s include the opening cysteine and the closing phenylalanine or tryptophan. A D gene is named only where the DNA matches it firmly. Size is stated for part of the rows, as once, few or many counts, or as a class when the clone is expanded.

clone size	V gene	CDR3 length	J gene	D gene	CDR3 protein	CDR3 DNA
-	TRBV5-1	16	TRBJ2-4	TRBD2	CASSPTGGTTANIQYF	TGCGCCAGCAGCCCCACGGGGGGGACTACGGCAAACATTCAGTACTTC
-	TRBV6-4	14	TRBJ1-4	-	CASSVTATNEKLFF	TGTGCCAGCAGTGTAACAGCAACTAATGAAAAACTGTTTTTT
-	TRBV4-1	14	TRBJ1-5	-	CASSPGFSNQPQHF	TGCGCCAGCAGCCCCGGGTTTAGCAATCAGCCCCAGCATTTT
-	TRBV7-3	16	TRBJ2-1	TRBD2	CASSPTSVSSYNEQFF	TGTGCCAGCAGCCCCACTAGCGTGAGTTCCTACAATGAGCAGTTCTTC
-	TRBV6-4	14	TRBJ1-2	-	CASSDSVFGYGYTF	TGTGCCAGCAGTGACAGCGTGTTTGGGTATGGCTACACCTTC
-	TRBV6-5	15	TRBJ2-7	TRBD2	CASSYAGGRAAEQYF	TGTGCCAGCAGTTACGCCGGCGGGAGGGCCGCCGAGCAGTACTTC
-	TRBV10-3	14	TRBJ1-1	TRBD1	CAISRDRGATEAFF	TGTGCCATCAGTAGAGACAGGGGAGCGACTGAAGCTTTCTTT
once	TRBV2	13	TRBJ2-7	TRBD1	CASSVTGEFEQYF	TGTGCCAGCAGTGTGACAGGGGAATTCGAGCAGTACTTC
-	TRBV19	17	TRBJ1-4	TRBD1	CASSMRTGSSTNEKLFF	TGTGCCAGTAGTATGAGGACAGGTTCTTCAACTAATGAAAAACTGTTTTTT
-	TRBV7-8	16	TRBJ2-5	TRBD2	CASSSGLARYQETQYF	TGTGCCAGCAGCTCCGGACTAGCGAGGTACCAAGAGACCCAGTACTTC
once	TRBV6-2/TRBV6-3	13	TRBJ1-5	-	CASSGGVDQPQHF	TGTGCCAGCAGTGGAGGGGTGGACCAGCCCCAGCATTTT
-	TRBV7-9	14	TRBJ2-7	TRBD1	CASSSRGPPYEQYF	TGTGCCAGCAGCTCTAGGGGGCCGCCCTACGAGCAGTACTTC
-	TRBV18	14	TRBJ2-1	TRBD2	CASSPSGGYNEQFF	TGTGCCAGCTCCCCTAGCGGGGGCTACAATGAGCAGTTCTTC
-	TRBV10-3	16	TRBJ2-1	TRBD2	CAISESGGTNYNEQFF	TGTGCCATCAGTGAGTCTGGCGGGACTAACTACAATGAGCAGTTCTTC
-	TRBV10-3	16	TRBJ2-3	TRBD2	CAIRDSGRAQEDTQYF	TGTGCCATCAGGGATAGCGGGAGGGCCCAAGAAGATACGCAGTATTTT
-	TRBV18	13	TRBJ2-1	-	CASSPLAAGEQFF	TGTGCCAGCTCACCGCTAGCAGCTGGTGAGCAGTTCTTC